These T cell receptor beta chains were read from a single sample in a study of cytomegalovirus exposure and HLA in healthy donors. Here immunoSEQ multiplex PCR was the method, and the copy in TCRdb shows in-frame clones only, minus some. The sample records around 150,000 clones, about 75% being singletons. Sample: PBMCs. These receptors all come from a woman in her 50s in good health and CMV-seropositive. Both conserved end residues are part of each CDR3. A D gene is named only where the DNA matches it firmly. Clone size is not always given. Where it is, it says once, few, many or a class for expanded clones.

d_gene,len,v_gene,abundance,j_gene,CDR3nt,CDR3aa
NA,15,TRBV6-5,NA,TRBJ1-2,TGTGCCAGCAAACCACCTGGCGTGGCGGGATATGGCTACACCTTC,CASKPPGVAGYGYTF
NA,13,TRBV5-6,NA,TRBJ2-7,TGTGCCAGCAGCTTTACAGGGCCCTACGAGCAGTACTTC,CASSFTGPYEQYF
TRBD2,18,TRBV4-2,NA,TRBJ2-3,TGTGCCAGCAGCCAAGATCTAACCGCTAGCGGGTATTCAGATACGCAGTATTTT,CASSQDLTASGYSDTQYF
TRBD2,16,TRBV19,NA,TRBJ2-1,TGTGCCAGTAGTACCCCCGGGAGGAAAGGGCTCAATGAGCAGTTCTTC,CASSTPGRKGLNEQFF
NA,13,TRBV2,NA,TRBJ1-1,TGTGCCAGCAGTGAGGGTAGGAGCACTGAAGCTTTCTTT,CASSEGRSTEAFF
TRBD1,16,TRBV6-5,NA,TRBJ2-7,TGTGCCAGCAGTTACAACGGGACAGGGGGCCCCTACGAGCAGTACTTC,CASSYNGTGGPYEQYF
NA,13,TRBV27,once,TRBJ2-7,TGTGCCAGCAGCAACTACATCGGGTACGAGCAGTACTTC,CASSNYIGYEQYF
TRBD2,16,TRBV4-1,NA,TRBJ2-1,TGCGCCAGCAGCCAAGATGACCAGCGGGGCTACAATGAGCAGTTCTTC,CASSQDDQRGYNEQFF
TRBD2,17,TRBV5-1,NA,TRBJ2-5,TGCGCCAGCAGCTTGGGGACACTAGCGGGGGGGCAAGAGACCCAGTACTTC,CASSLGTLAGGQETQYF
TRBD2,15,TRBV7-9,NA,TRBJ2-5,TGTTCCAGCAGTGTCGGGACTAGCGGACAAGAGACCCAGTACTTC,CSSSVGTSGQETQYF
TRBD2,15,TRBV5-8,NA,TRBJ2-1,TGTGCCAGCAGCCCGGTGGTGTCTAGCGGCGTTAAGCAGTTCTTC,CASSPVVSSGVKQFF
NA,15,TRBV6-6,NA,TRBJ2-3,TGTGCCAGCAGTTACCCCGACACCTACACAGATACGCAGTATTTT,CASSYPDTYTDTQYF
NA,14,TRBV7-9,NA,TRBJ1-2,TGTGCCAGCAGCCCACGGAGGGGACTCTATGGCTACACCTTC,CASSPRRGLYGYTF
NA,16,TRBV18,NA,TRBJ1-2,TGTGCCAGCTCACCAAAACAGGGTTTTAGCAACTATGGCTACACCTTC,CASSPKQGFSNYGYTF
NA,13,TRBV6-4,NA,TRBJ1-1,TGTGCCAGCAGTCCCGAGGGGGGGACTGAAGCTTTCTTT,CASSPEGGTEAFF
TRBD2,15,TRBV4-3,NA,TRBJ2-7,TGCGCCAGCAGCCAAACTCCGGGGGGTTTCTACGAGCAGTACTTC,CASSQTPGGFYEQYF
NA,15,TRBV6-6,NA,TRBJ1-3,TGTGCCAGCAGTTACTCTTCAGGGCTTGGAAACACCATATATTTT,CASSYSSGLGNTIYF
TRBD2,15,TRBV4-3,NA,TRBJ2-1,TGCGCCAGCAGCCAAGAGGCTAGCGGGGGGGGTGAGCAGTTCTTC,CASSQEASGGGEQFF
NA,15,TRBV4-1,NA,TRBJ1-6,TGCGCCAGCAGCCAAGGGACAGCTCAAAATTCACCCCTCCACTTT,CASSQGTAQNSPLHF
TRBD2,17,TRBV7-9,NA,TRBJ2-3,TGTGCCAGCAGCGCCGGGACTAGCGGGAGGCATCAAGATACGCAGTATTTT,CASSAGTSGRHQDTQYF
NA,15,TRBV7-2,NA,TRBJ2-7,TGTGCCAGCAGCTTGACAGCAGGGGCCCTACGAGAGCAGTACTTC,CASSLTAGALREQYF
NA,15,TRBV5-5,NA,TRBJ1-1,TGTGCCAGCACCCGGGACTTAGCCTCGAACACTGAAGCTTTCTTT,CASTRDLASNTEAFF
NA,15,TRBV6-1,NA,TRBJ1-5,TGTGCCAGCAGTGAATGGGGAGGGGGGCATCAGCCCCAGCATTTT,CASSEWGGGHQPQHF
TRBD2,17,TRBV5-1,NA,TRBJ2-5,TGCGCCAGCAGCTTGAGTACTCCGGGGGGGGGACAAGAGACCCAGTACTTC,CASSLSTPGGGQETQYF
TRBD2,16,TRBV4-1,once,TRBJ2-5,TGCGCCAGCAGCTTCCGACTAGCGGAGAAGGGGGAGACCCAGTACTTC,CASSFRLAEKGETQYF
NA,17,TRBV7-8,few,TRBJ1-1,TGTGCCAGCAGCTTCCAAACAGCGGGGACAATGAACACTGAAGCTTTCTTT,CASSFQTAGTMNTEAFF
TRBD1,14,TRBV15,NA,TRBJ2-1,TGTGCCACCAACGAAAGGGACAGGGGGAATGAGCAGTTCTTC,CATNERDRGNEQFF
NA,16,TRBV10-3,NA,TRBJ2-3,TGTGCCATCAGTGAGTCGGGCCTTGGCCCCACAGATACGCAGTATTTT,CAISESGLGPTDTQYF